This TCR beta chain was obtained from a study of OX40 agonist ivuxolimab in advanced cancers. Across the study: Participants, 75% to 85% male, averaged approximately 60 years of age, ranging from roughly 23 to 80. Three patients, one with hepatocellular carcinoma and two with cutaneous melanoma, achieved partial responses. Study-wide points: CD8+ T cells were the subset that, on average, had more expanded clones than CD4+.

Sequencing used immunoSEQ multiplex PCR; TCRdb keeps in-frame clones, though not all of them. The sample records approximately 82,000 clones, 85% to 90% being singletons. The V gene's germline CDR1 is SGHNT and CDR2 YYREEE (reference sequence). This CDR3 region has 16 residues. After removal of 4 bases from V and 4 bases from J, the junction contained 12 bases not matched to a gene. Concerning this clone itself: What it binds is unknown.

Blood specimens came from baseline, cycle 4 day 1, and cycle 7 day 1. Sequenced here: CD4+ or CD8+ T cells sorted from blood, sampled in a trial of the OX40 agonist ivuxolimab. The clonotype was recovered from an adult with an advanced solid tumor such as melanoma, head and neck, liver or kidney cancer. The chain links TRBV5-4 to TRBJ2-5, with TRBD1 matching over 8 bases. CDR3 DNA sequence: TGTGCCAGCAGCCTCCTTTTTCAGGGGGCGAGAGAGACCCAGTACTTC. Translated: CASSLLFQGARETQYF.